This paragraph covers one TCR beta chain sequence. Its target is unknown. This table comes from immunoSEQ multiplex PCR, and its TCRdb copy is limited to in-frame clones, with some not included. The sample has tens of thousands of clones; about 93% are singletons. The source of the sample is a study of untreated major depressive disorder. Findings and limits, study-wide: Private clones made up every subject's top five TRBV05-01 clones.

Controls never had mood disorders and self-rated depressive symptoms at 5 or less. No major medical conditions, Axis I/II comorbidities, regular medication, or illicit drugs. Blood, around 30 ml, was drawn into EDTA tubes. Germline V gene data show CDR1 as SGHRS and CDR2 as YFSETQ. There are 19 residues in the CDR3. V was pared by 0 bases and J by 5 bases, with 12 bases of the junction left unmatched. This rearrangement joins TRBV5-1 to TRBJ2-3, with 13 bases identical to TRBD2. The TCR comes from a man aged 30-40 years in good health. The sequencing input was CD4+ T cells from PBMCs. CDR3 region: CASSLGTSGSVEWGDTQYF. The DNA of the CDR3 is TGCGCCAGCAGCTTGGGGACTAGCGGGAGCGTAGAGTGGGGAGATACGCAGTATTTT.